The 16 T cell receptor beta chains in this list originate from one sample, sequenced in a study of cytomegalovirus exposure and HLA in healthy donors. Researchers ran the PCR with 60 Vbeta and 13 Jbeta primers. The method was immunoSEQ multiplex PCR; TCRdb's version includes in-frame clones alone and lacks a portion of them. The data hold tens of thousands of clones, with about 75% observed a single time. The specimen was PBMCs. Receptor source: a man between 18 and 29 years old in good health and CMV-seronegative.

The chain combines TRBV5-1 with TRBJ2-1; 11 bases are shared with TRBD2. This CDR3 is built from 15 residues. CDR1 is SGHRS, CDR2 YFSETQ, per germline. The ends lost 0 bases at V and 5 bases at J; junction bases unmatched: 1. The CDR3 DNA is TGCGCCAGCAGCTTGGGACTAGCGGGAAACAATGAGCAGTTCTTC. Amino acids: CASSLGLAGNNEQFF.

The genes are TRBV7-6 and TRBJ1-6; 8 bases are a match to TRBD1. CDR3 length: 18 residues. Germline V gene lookup returns CDR1 SGHVS and CDR2 FNYEAQ. Germline trimming cut 2 bases from V and 7 bases from J; bases unmatched to any gene: 13. The CDR3 protein is CASSLFGTGQGNNSPLHF. CDR3 nucleotide sequence: TGTGCCAGCAGCTTATTTGGGACAGGACAGGGCAACAATTCACCCCTCCACTTT.

This clone was observed once. The V gene is TRBV7-9, the J gene TRBJ2-3; a weak D match, TRBD1 (5 bases). Trimming shortened V by 5 bases and J by 0 bases, and 9 bases separated the two germline ends. Germline V gene lookup returns CDR1 SEHNR and CDR2 FQNEAQ (reference sequence). The CDR3 is 14 amino acids. The CDR3 DNA reads TGTGCCAGCAGCCCGACAGCTAGCACAGATACGCAGTATTTT. This codes for CASSPTASTDTQYF.

This sequence joins TRBV7-3 and TRBJ2-5; TRBD1 might be the D (6 bases). The ends were cut back, 6 bases at V and 5 bases at J, with 25 bases in the middle. Germline CDR1 reads SGHTA; CDR2 reads FQGTGA. The CDR3 totals 17 residues. CDR3 bases: TGTGCCAGCAGTATTTATACAGGGCCACTGAGGGGTGAGACCCAGTACTTC. It specifies CASSIYTGPLRGETQYF.

The chain joins TRBV29-1 to TRBJ1-1; D uncertain. CDR1 and CDR2 (germline): SQVTM, ANQGSEA. The CDR3 has 12 amino acids. The V end was cut by 7 bases, the J end by 5 bases, with 14 bases between. CDR3 in amino acids: CSAWTAGTEAFF. CDR3 coding DNA: TGCAGCGCTTGGACGGCGGGTACTGAAGCTTTCTTT.

The chain couples TRBV2 to TRBJ2-1; D is possibly TRBD2 (5 bases). V was pared by 1 base and J by 15 bases, with 16 bases between. In germline, CDR1 is SNHLY, CDR2 FYNNEI. CDR3 size: 13 residues. The CDR3 loop is CASSEVNGELGFF. The CDR3 region has the DNA TGTGCCAGCAGTGAAGTAAACGGGGAATTGGGGTTCTTC.

The rearrangement uses TRBV2 and TRBJ2-5; 9 bases align to TRBD1. Trimming cost V 2 bases and J 7 bases; bases outside gene matches: 5. This CDR3 has 14 residues. Germline CDR1 and CDR2: SNHLY and FYNNEI. CDR3 residues: CASSEYRGQGTQYF. DNA for the CDR3: TGTGCCAGCAGTGAATACAGGGGGCAGGGGACCCAGTACTTC.

This chain joins TRBV19 and TRBJ2-5; 15 nucleotides agree with TRBD2. The CDR3 length is 16 residues. CDR1 and CDR2 from the germline V gene are LNHDA and SQIVND (reference sequence). V was pared by 5 bases and J by 1 base, with 2 bases of the junction left unmatched. The DNA for the CDR3 is TGTGCCAGTAGTTTGGGACTAGCGGGGGGCCAAGAGACCCAGTACTTC. Its protein product is CASSLGLAGGQETQYF.

This clone was counted between two and nine times. The genes are TRBV5-1 and TRBJ1-6, with a possible D match to TRBD1 (5 bases). Trimming cost V 1 base and J 6 bases, with 14 bases left between them. The CDR3 sequence is 16 residues long. Looked up from germline, CDR1 is SGHRS and CDR2 is YFSETQ. In DNA form, the CDR3 reads TGCGCCAGCAGCTTGAAGGGGCCCTCTACTAATTCACCCCTCCACTTT. Translation: CASSLKGPSTNSPLHF. Looking up the rest from reference TRBV5-1 and TRBJ1-6 gives the full variable domain: KAGVTQTPRYLIKTRGQQVTLSCSPISGHRSVSWYQQTPGQGLQFLFEYFSETQRNKGNFPGRFSGRQFSNSRSEMNVSTLELGDSALYLCASSLKGPSTNSPLHFGNGTRLTVT.

The rearrangement links TRBV9 to TRBJ2-5; D uncertain. This CDR3 has 14 amino acids. Germline V gives CDR1 SGDLS, CDR2 YYNGEE. Between the trimmed V and J ends, which lost 0 bases and 5 bases, there was a span of 11 bases. The CDR3 DNA reads TGTGCCAGCAGCGTAGGAATCGGAGCGGAGACCCAGTACTTC. This translates into CASSVGIGAETQYF.

The genes are TRBV27 and TRBJ1-6, with TRBD1 matching 7 bases. The V gene's germline CDR1 is MNHEY and CDR2 SMNVEV (reference sequence). The V gene end was trimmed by 5 bases and the J gene end by 0 bases; junction bases not matched to a gene: 16. There are 20 residues in the CDR3. CDR3 region: CASSPTYRMTGSSYNSPLHF. Here the CDR3 DNA reads TGTGCCAGCAGTCCGACCTACCGAATGACAGGGAGCTCCTATAATTCACCCCTCCACTTT.

This chain uses TRBV2 with TRBJ2-3; 10 bases fit TRBD2. The V segment lost 6 bases and the J segment 0 bases; nucleotides outside the gene matches: 9. Germline lookup yields CDR1 SNHLY and CDR2 FYNNEI. The CDR3 runs to 17 residues. CDR3 region: CASRASGGLSSTDTQYF. CDR3 nucleotide sequence: TGTGCCAGCAGAGCTAGCGGGGGCCTATCTAGCACAGATACGCAGTATTTT.

This chain links TRBV19 with TRBJ1-2, with a weak D call TRBD1 (6 bases). The CDR3 length is 13 residues. Germline CDR1 and CDR2: LNHDA and SQIVND (reference sequence). Trimming pared 7 bases from V and 4 bases from J, leaving 13 bases between. The CDR3 spells CASNIQGAYGYTF. CDR3 sequence (DNA): TGTGCCAGTAACATACAGGGCGCCTATGGCTACACCTTC.

The chain links TRBV4-2 to TRBJ1-1; D perhaps matches TRBD1 (5 bases). The ends were cut back, 2 bases at V and 0 bases at J, with 25 bases in the middle. There are 20 residues in the CDR3. From germline, CDR1 is LGHNA and CDR2 YNFKEQ. DNA of the CDR3: TGTGCCAGCAGCCAAACTTGGGGGGAGGGCCTCGGGAACATGAACACTGAAGCTTTCTTT. This codes for CASSQTWGEGLGNMNTEAFF.

The genes are TRBV29-1 and TRBJ1-1; D may be TRBD1 (6 bases). From germline, CDR1 is SQVTM and CDR2 ANQGSEA. The CDR3 runs to 15 residues. The ends were cut back, 4 bases at V and 1 base at J, with 16 bases in the middle. The CDR3 is CSVAGRGAGNTEAFF. The CDR3 bases are TGCAGCGTTGCGGGGAGGGGGGCTGGGAACACTGAAGCTTTCTTT.

The V call is TRBV7-6, the J call TRBJ2-6, with 8 bases fitting TRBD1. After removal of 4 bases from V and 1 base from J, the junction contained 3 bases not matched to a gene. This CDR3 region has 16 residues. CDR1 SGHVS and CDR2 FNYEAQ come from the germline V gene. The CDR3 reads CASSSRGLSGANVLTF. CDR3 bases: TGTGCCAGCAGCTCCAGGGGGCTTTCTGGGGCCAACGTCCTGACTTTC.